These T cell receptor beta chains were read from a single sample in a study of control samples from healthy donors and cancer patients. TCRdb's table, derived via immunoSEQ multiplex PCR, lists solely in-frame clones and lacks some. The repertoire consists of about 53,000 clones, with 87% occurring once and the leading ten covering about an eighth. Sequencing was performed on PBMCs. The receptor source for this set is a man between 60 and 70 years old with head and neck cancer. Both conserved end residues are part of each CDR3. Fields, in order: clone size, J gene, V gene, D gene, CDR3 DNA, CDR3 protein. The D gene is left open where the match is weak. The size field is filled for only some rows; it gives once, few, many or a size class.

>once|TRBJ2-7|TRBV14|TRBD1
TGTGCCAGCAGCAGACAGGGGGGAAGTAACGAGCAGTACTTC
CASSRQGGSNEQYF
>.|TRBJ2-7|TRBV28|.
TGTGCCAGCAAGGCAGGGGGACTCGAGCAGTACTTC
CASKAGGLEQYF
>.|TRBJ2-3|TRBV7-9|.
TGTGCCAGCAGCTTAGCTTTAGGCACAGATACGCAGTATTTT
CASSLALGTDTQYF
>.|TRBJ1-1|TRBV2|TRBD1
TGTGCCAGCAGTGCCGGGACAGGGGGTGGGTTGGCTTTCTTT
CASSAGTGGGLAFF
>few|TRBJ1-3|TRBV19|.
TGTGCCAGTAAAGCCCACCGCTCTGGAAACACCATATATTTT
CASKAHRSGNTIYF
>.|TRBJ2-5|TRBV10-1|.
TGCGCCAGCAGTTCACTCCCCGGGGGCGTTGAGACCCAGTACTTC
CASSSLPGGVETQYF
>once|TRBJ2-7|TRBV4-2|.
TGTGCCAGCAGCCAAGATTTGCAGGGTGTCGAGCAGTACTTC
CASSQDLQGVEQYF
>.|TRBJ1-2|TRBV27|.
TGTGCCAGCAGTTCCGGGTTTGATGGCTACACCTTC
CASSSGFDGYTF
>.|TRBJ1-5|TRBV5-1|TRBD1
TGCGCCAGCAGCTGGGGGACAGGCAATCAGCCCCAGCATTTT
CASSWGTGNQPQHF
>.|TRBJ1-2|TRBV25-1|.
TGTGCCAGCAGTAACGCAAATCCGGGACCCTCGTATGGCTACACCTTC
CASSNANPGPSYGYTF
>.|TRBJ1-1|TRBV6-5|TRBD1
TGTGCCAGCTCTAGGGGGTTAGGGGGCAACACTGAAGCTTTCTTT
CASSRGLGGNTEAFF
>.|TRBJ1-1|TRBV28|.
TGTGCCAGCAGCGCCGGACAGAACACTGAAGCTTTCTTT
CASSAGQNTEAFF
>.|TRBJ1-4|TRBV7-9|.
TGTGCCAGCAGCTTAGCCGGGTCGCGGCCGGAAAAACTGTTTTTT
CASSLAGSRPEKLFF
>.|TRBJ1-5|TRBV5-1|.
TGCGCCAGCAGCCCGTCCATAGGGACCCAGCATTTT
CASSPSIGTQHF
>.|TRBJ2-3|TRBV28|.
TGTGCCAGCAGTTTAGGGGACAGCACAGATACGCAGTATTTT
CASSLGDSTDTQYF
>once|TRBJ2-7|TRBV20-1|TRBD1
TGCAGTGCTAGTGGGGGACAGGGGATGTACGAGCAGTACTTC
CSASGGQGMYEQYF
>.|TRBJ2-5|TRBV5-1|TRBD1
TGCGCCAGCAGCTCGACAGGGGTAAAGACCCAGTACTTC
CASSSTGVKTQYF
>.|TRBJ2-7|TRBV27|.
TGTGCCAGCAGTCCGACGTATGGCGAGCAGTACTTC
CASSPTYGEQYF
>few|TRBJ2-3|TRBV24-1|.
TGTGCCACCAGTGGGGGGTGGGGCGCAGATACGCAGTATTTT
CATSGGWGADTQYF
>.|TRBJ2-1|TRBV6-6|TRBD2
TGTGCCAGCAGTCCAAACGGCGGGGGGGCCTACAATGAGCAGTTCTTC
CASSPNGGGAYNEQFF